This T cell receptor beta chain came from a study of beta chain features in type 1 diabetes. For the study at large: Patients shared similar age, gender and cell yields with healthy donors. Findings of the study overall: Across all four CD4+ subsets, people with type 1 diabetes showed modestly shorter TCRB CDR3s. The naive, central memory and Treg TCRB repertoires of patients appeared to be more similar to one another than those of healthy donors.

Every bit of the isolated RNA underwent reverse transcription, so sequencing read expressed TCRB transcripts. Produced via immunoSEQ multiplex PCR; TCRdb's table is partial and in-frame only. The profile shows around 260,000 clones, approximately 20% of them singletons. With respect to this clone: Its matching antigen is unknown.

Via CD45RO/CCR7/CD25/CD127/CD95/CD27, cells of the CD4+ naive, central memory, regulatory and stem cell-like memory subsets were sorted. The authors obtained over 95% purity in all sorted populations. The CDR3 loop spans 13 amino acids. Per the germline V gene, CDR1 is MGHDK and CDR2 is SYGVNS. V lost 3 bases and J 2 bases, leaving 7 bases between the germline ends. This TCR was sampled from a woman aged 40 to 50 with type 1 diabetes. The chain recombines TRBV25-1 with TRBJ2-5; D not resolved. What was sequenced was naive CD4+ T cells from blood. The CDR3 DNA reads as TGTGCCAGCAGTGACCTCTTACAAGAGACCCAGTACTTC. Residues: CASSDLLQETQYF.